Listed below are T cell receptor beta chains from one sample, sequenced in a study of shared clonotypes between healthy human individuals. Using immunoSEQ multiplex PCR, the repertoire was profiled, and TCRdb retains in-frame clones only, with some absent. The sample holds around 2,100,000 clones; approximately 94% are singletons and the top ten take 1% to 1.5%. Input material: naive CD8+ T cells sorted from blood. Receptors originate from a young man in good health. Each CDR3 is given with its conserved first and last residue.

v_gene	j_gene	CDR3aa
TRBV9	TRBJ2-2	CASSEMDGGPKNTGELFF
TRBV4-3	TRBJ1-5	CASRQGGVQPQHF
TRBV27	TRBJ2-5	CASSPVWLAGEETQYF
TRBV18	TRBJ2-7	CASSPGGNYEQYF
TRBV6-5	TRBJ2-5	CASSYWSQETQYF
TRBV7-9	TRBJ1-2	CASSFLDLLHVGYTF
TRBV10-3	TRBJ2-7	CAISDPGNSYEQYF
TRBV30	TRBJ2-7	CAWSVGLAGGIYEQYF
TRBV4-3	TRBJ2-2	CASSQTTLTSGNTGELFF
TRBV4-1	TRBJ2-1	CASSGLAGARNEQFF
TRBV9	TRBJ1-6	CARSRDSWNSPLHF
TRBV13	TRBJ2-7	CASSPGTSGSAEQYF
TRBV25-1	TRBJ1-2	CASSEWEGRRRGYTF
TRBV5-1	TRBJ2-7	CASSLAGGAPYEQYF
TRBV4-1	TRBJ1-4	CASSQDRTGNGKLFF
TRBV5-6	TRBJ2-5	CASSFWTSRLETQYF
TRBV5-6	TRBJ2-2	CASSLWAYTGELFF
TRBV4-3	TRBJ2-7	CASSHGVSYEQYF